Shown below are 17 T cell receptor beta chains from a single sample sequenced in a study of PD-L1 blockade in urothelial cancer. Repertoires were generated with immunoSEQ multiplex PCR, while TCRdb's copy carries only in-frame clones and drops some. The sample holds 65,000 to 80,000 clones; 84% are singletons and the top ten take around 4.7%. Sequencing was performed on PBMCs, taken around atezolizumab (anti-PD-L1) treatment. These receptors were obtained from a man between 65 and 85 years old with urothelial cancer.

The CDR3 loop is CASSPQTGGGEQYF. The CDR3 DNA sequence: TGTGCCAGCTCACCCCAGACAGGGGGCGGAGAGCAGTACTTC. The rearrangement uses TRBV18 and TRBJ2-7, with 10 nucleotides matching TRBD1. Germline V gives CDR1 KGHSH, CDR2 LQKENI. This CDR3 contains 14 residues. J lost 7 bases, V lost 3 bases, and 6 bases had no gene match.

This clone appeared once. The chain joins TRBV27 to TRBJ2-7; 8 bases align to TRBD1. The CDR3 length is 15 residues. Germline lookup yields CDR1 MNHEY and CDR2 SMNVEV (reference sequence). Trimming cost V 5 bases and J 2 bases; bases outside gene matches: 8. The CDR3 spells CASSAAGQVAYEQYF. CDR3 nucleotides: TGTGCCAGCAGTGCCGCGGGACAGGTAGCCTACGAGCAGTACTTC.

CDR3 residues: CASSYSQGRGYEQYF. CDR3 DNA: TGTGCCAGCAGTTACTCCCAGGGCCGGGGGTACGAGCAGTACTTC. V is TRBV6-5 and J is TRBJ2-7; TRBD2 might be the D (6 bases). Trimming took 0 bases from V and 4 from J, leaving 13 bases between them. The CDR3 sequence is 15 residues long. CDR1 MNHEY and CDR2 SVGAGI come from the germline V gene.

The chain employs TRBV9 and TRBJ2-2, with 8 bases that match TRBD2. The ends lost 6 bases at V and 7 bases at J; junction bases unmatched: 8. This CDR3 is 14 amino acids long. Germline V lookup: CDR1 SGDLS, CDR2 YYNGEE. DNA for the CDR3: TGTGCCAGCACGACGGGAGGGCCGGTCGGGGAGCTGTTTTTT. This translates into CASTTGGPVGELFF.

The sample holds a few counts of this clone. The chain recombines TRBV7-8 with TRBJ2-7; 12 bases are shared with TRBD1. V was pared by 5 bases and J by 3 bases, with 8 bases of the junction left unmatched. The germline gives CDR1 SGHVS, CDR2 FQNEAQ. CDR3 length: 16 residues. This CDR3 is CASSHRDRGQRYEQYF. The CDR3 DNA sequence: TGTGCCAGCAGCCACCGGGACAGGGGGCAACGCTACGAGCAGTACTTC.

The J gene is TRBJ2-2, the V gene TRBV15, with TRBD2 as a possible D gene (6 bases). V lost 1 base and J lost 0, with 9 bases in between. Germline CDR1 is LNHNV and CDR2 is YYDKDF (reference sequence). This CDR3 has 16 amino acids. This CDR3 reads CATSRAGGTNTGELFF. The CDR3 DNA reads TGTGCCACCAGCAGAGCTGGGGGGACGAACACCGGGGAGCTGTTTTTT.

The J gene is TRBJ2-7, the V gene TRBV7-8; TRBD2 agrees at 14 bases. Germline lookup yields CDR1 SGHVS and CDR2 FQNEAQ. The CDR3 is 15 amino acids. Losses at the gene ends were 5 bases for V and 3 bases for J; bases not matched to a gene: 3. This CDR3 is CASSPGTSGSYEQYF. The CDR3 bases are TGTGCCAGCAGCCCGGGGACTAGCGGGAGCTACGAGCAGTACTTC.

The J gene is TRBJ2-1, the V gene TRBV28; 13 bases align to TRBD2. Germline V gene data show CDR1 as MDHEN and CDR2 as SYDVKM. V lost 3 bases to trimming and J lost 7 bases; unmatched junction nucleotides: 15. The CDR3 covers 19 residues. The CDR3 spells CASSFVGLAGVQRPNEQFF. DNA for the CDR3: TGTGCCAGCAGTTTCGTAGGACTAGCGGGAGTTCAAAGACCGAATGAGCAGTTCTTC. Variable domain in full (rest from reference TRBV28 and TRBJ2-1): DVKVTQSSRYLVKRTGEKVFLECVQDMDHENMFWYRQDPGLGLRLIYFSYDVKMKEKGDIPEGYSVSREKKERFSLILESASTNQTSMYLCASSFVGLAGVQRPNEQFFGPGTRLTVL.

In DNA, the CDR3 is TGTGCCAGCAGAGACGCGGGGGCAGGTGGCTACACCTTC. This codes for CASRDAGAGGYTF. V gene TRBV6-5 combines with J gene TRBJ1-2; perhaps TRBD1 as D (6 bases). This CDR3 spans 13 amino acids. Germline values: CDR1 MNHEY, CDR2 SVGAGI. Trimming took off 6 bases at V and 7 bases at J, with 15 bases between the two ends.

V usage is TRBV11-2 and J usage is TRBJ2-3; 7 nucleotides agree with TRBD2. Looked up from germline, CDR1 is SGHAT and CDR2 is FQNNGV. The ends lost 4 bases at V and 2 bases at J; junction bases unmatched: 9. This CDR3 is 16 amino acids long. DNA for the CDR3: TGTGCCAGCAGCTCGGGGGACTATGGTTTCACAGATACGCAGTATTTT. As protein: CASSSGDYGFTDTQYF.

The chain has TRBV9 and TRBJ2-1; D gene ambiguous. V dropped 1 base and J dropped 7 bases, with 6 bases sitting between them. This CDR3 is 12 amino acids long. Per germline, CDR1 SGDLS and CDR2 YYNGEE. The CDR3 protein is CASSVYQNEQFF. CDR3 nucleotide sequence: TGTGCCAGCAGCGTATATCAGAATGAGCAGTTCTTC.

The chain links TRBV14 to TRBJ1-1; D might be TRBD1 (6 bases). Per the germline V gene, CDR1 is SGHDN and CDR2 is FVKESK. Trimming left V 4 bases short and J 1 base short, with 7 bases between. The CDR3 runs to 13 residues. The CDR3 region is CASSRQENTEAFF. In DNA form, the CDR3 reads TGTGCCAGCAGCCGACAGGAGAACACTGAAGCTTTCTTT.

The chain recombines TRBV5-6 with TRBJ2-2; 10 bases are shared with TRBD2. V shed 3 bases and J 5 bases; nucleotides not matched to a gene: 7. This CDR3 has 16 residues. Germline V gene lookup returns CDR1 SGHDT and CDR2 YYEEEE. DNA for the CDR3: TGTGCCAGCAGCTATTCTAGCGGGAGTGGGACCGGGGAGCTGTTTTTT. Protein product: CASSYSSGSGTGELFF. The full variable domain, its missing parts supplied by reference TRBV5-6 and TRBJ2-2, is DAGVTQSPTHLIKTRGQQVTLRCSPKSGHDTVSWYQQALGQGPQFIFQYYEEEERQRGNFPDRFSGHQFPNYSSELNVNALLLGDSALYLCASSYSSGSGTGELFFGEGSRLTVL.

The chain carries TRBV7-6 and TRBJ2-7; a possible D gene is TRBD2 (5 bases). Germline CDR1 and CDR2: SGHVS and FNYEAQ. V was trimmed by 5 bases and J by 0 bases, leaving 23 bases between them. The CDR3 runs to 18 residues. CDR3 loop: CASSLPHRRRPSSYEQYF. CDR3 bases: TGTGCCAGCAGCCTCCCACATCGCAGGAGGCCGAGCTCCTACGAGCAGTACTTC.

This clone was detected only a few times. The chain uses TRBV21-1 and TRBJ2-7; the table's D call of TRBD2 was not tested on the DNA. TRBV21-1 is a pseudogene segment. This CDR3 spans 14 amino acids. CDR3 protein: CASEREASSYEQYF. DNA for the CDR3: TGTGCCAGCGAGCGGGAGGCGAGCTCCTACGAGCAGTACTTC.

This sequence joins TRBV7-7 and TRBJ2-5, with TRBD2 matching 10 bases. Germline V gives CDR1 SSHAT, CDR2 FNYEAQ (reference sequence). This CDR3 has 17 residues. The V gene end was trimmed by 1 base and the J gene end by 5 bases; junction bases not matched to a gene: 10. The chain's CDR3 is CASSLEGHASGSETQYF. CDR3 sequence (DNA): TGTGCCAGCAGCTTAGAGGGTCATGCTAGCGGGAGTGAGACCCAGTACTTC. The variable domain in full, completed from reference TRBV7-7 and TRBJ2-5, reads GAGVSQSPRYKVTKRGQDVTLRCDPISSHATLYWYQQALGQGPEFLTYFNYEAQPDKSGLPSDRFSAERPEGSISTLTIQRTEQRDSAMYRCASSLEGHASGSETQYFGPGTRLLVL.

This clone was observed once. CDR3 bases: TGTGCCAGCAGTTTCGTTACGGGAGGTTACACCGGGGAGCTGTTTTTT. As protein: CASSFVTGGYTGELFF. The V and J genes are TRBV28 and TRBJ2-2, with 7 bases lining up with TRBD2. Trimming cost V 3 bases and J 3 bases; bases outside gene matches: 7. From germline, CDR1 is MDHEN and CDR2 SYDVKM. The CDR3 consists of 16 residues.